This T cell receptor (beta chain) emerged from a study of T cell repertoires in cytomegalovirus infection. Overall study: CMV epitopes that were recently identified and HLA-C-restricted were used alongside well-studied HLA-B-restricted ones. CMV infection plus the matching HLA type was flagged by public TCR beta signatures.

TCRdb re-called the reads with MiXCR, one entry per CDR3 protein. In the table there are about 700,000 distinct CDR3 sequences, 30% to 35% of which are singletons. The V gene's germline CDR1 is MGHDK and CDR2 SYGVNS. Trimming pared 3 bases from V and 4 bases from J, leaving 15 bases between. The CDR3 totals 15 residues. General study results and limits: Dominating the ex vivo response were HLA-C-restricted CMV-specific TCR beta clonotypes. The cumulative frequency of public TCR beta families identified carriers of CMV plus the relevant HLA.

With respect to this clonotype: The antigen is not known.

This receptor was taken from a human donor in good health (CMV status not recorded). Some clones in this sample may be carry-over from other donors' samples. Sequencing used cultured PBMCs, obtained from culture after CMV antigen stimulation. The chain links TRBV25-1 to TRBJ1-2, with TRBD1 as a possible D gene (5 bases). The CDR3 loop is CASSEGGKGVYGYTF. The DNA for the CDR3 is TGTGCCAGCAGTGAGGGAGGGAAAGGGGTCTATGGCTACACCTTC.